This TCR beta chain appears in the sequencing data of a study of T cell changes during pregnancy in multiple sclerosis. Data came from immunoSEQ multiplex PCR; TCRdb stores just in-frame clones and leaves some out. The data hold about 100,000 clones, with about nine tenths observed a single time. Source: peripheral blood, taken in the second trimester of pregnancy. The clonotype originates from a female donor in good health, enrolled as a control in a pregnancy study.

The CDR3 sequence is CAQSGGDEQFF. For the CDR3, the DNA is TGTGCCCAGTCGGGGGGGGATGAGCAGTTCTTC. The J gene is TRBJ2-1, the V gene TRBV2, with TRBD2 matching over 8 bases. CDR1 is SNHLY, CDR2 FYNNEI, per germline. With 11 bases clipped from V and 8 bases from J, the junction kept 5 bases outside the gene matches. This CDR3 has 11 amino acids.